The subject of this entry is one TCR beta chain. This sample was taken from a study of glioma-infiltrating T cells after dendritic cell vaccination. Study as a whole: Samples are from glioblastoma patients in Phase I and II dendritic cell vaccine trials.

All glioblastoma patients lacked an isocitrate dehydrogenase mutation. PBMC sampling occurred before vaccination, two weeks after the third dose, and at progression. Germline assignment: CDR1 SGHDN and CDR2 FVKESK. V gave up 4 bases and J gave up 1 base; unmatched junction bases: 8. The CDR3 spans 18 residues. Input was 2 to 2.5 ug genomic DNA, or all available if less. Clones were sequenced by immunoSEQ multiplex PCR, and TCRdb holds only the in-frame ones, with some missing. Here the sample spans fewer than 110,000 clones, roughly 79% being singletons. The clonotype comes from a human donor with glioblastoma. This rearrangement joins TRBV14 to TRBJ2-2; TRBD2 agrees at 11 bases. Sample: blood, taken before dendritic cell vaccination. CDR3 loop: CASSPRTSGGWNTGELFF. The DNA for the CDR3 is TGTGCCAGCAGCCCCCGAACTAGCGGGGGCTGGAACACCGGGGAGCTGTTTTTT.